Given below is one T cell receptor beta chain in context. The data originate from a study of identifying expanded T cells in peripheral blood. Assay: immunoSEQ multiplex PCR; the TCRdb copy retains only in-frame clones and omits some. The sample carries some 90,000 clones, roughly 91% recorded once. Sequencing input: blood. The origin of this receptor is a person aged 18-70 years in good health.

The CDR3: CASSLLPLPGSGELFF. CDR3 DNA sequence: TGCGCCAGCAGCTTGTTACCTCTTCCCGGATCCGGGGAGCTGTTTTTT. The chain has TRBV5-1 and TRBJ2-2; D is ambiguous. CDR3 length equals 16 residues. Germline V CDR1 and CDR2: SGHRS, YFSETQ. Trimming removed 1 base from V and 6 bases from J, with 16 bases in between.